This T cell receptor (beta chain) was sequenced for a study of T cells in localized non-small cell lung cancer. Study results and caveats: Uninvolved adjacent lung showed higher T cell clonality than tumor. Only one tumor region went through sequencing, so heterogeneity may still be there. The appearance of a median approximately 60 of the top 100 tumor clones was seen in adjacent lung. Elevated circulating T cell density in blood was associated with longer overall survival.

This clone appeared a few times. Its specificity is unknown. Some clones are missing from TCRdb's copy, which holds only in-frame ones; the method was immunoSEQ multiplex PCR. The sample contains fewer than 40,000 clones, 93% of which appear only once. Germline V gene sequence: CDR1 SGHTA, CDR2 FQGTGA. The CDR3 is 13 residues long. J was trimmed by 2 bases and V by 6 bases; bases with no gene match: 3. This sequence joins TRBV7-3 and TRBJ1-2; TRBD1 agrees at 7 bases. The source material was peripheral blood, sampled before any cancer treatment. The receptor comes from a female donor older than 55 with stage I lung adenocarcinoma. CDR3 DNA sequence: TGTGCCAGCAGTCAGGGACAGAACTATGGCTACACCTTC. Translated, it gives CASSQGQNYGYTF.